This T cell receptor (beta chain) was sequenced in a study of beta chain features in type 1 diabetes (dated by TCRdb to the late 2010s). Regarding the research as a whole: Patients and healthy donors did not differ in mean age, gender distribution, total cell number or subset yield. A total of some 100,000,000 sorted cells were examined across all samples, and the number of cells per subset was strongly correlated with RNA yield. The study compared TCRB repertoires of sorted circulating CD4+ T cell subsets between recently diagnosed type 1 diabetes patients and matched healthy donors. Naive and central memory subsets were obtained from all 30 or so donors, but regulatory and stem cell-like memory subsets were isolated from only 8 patients and 8 healthy donors.

The paper's findings and limits, for the study overall: Because cDNA was sequenced instead of genomic DNA, highly expressing activated cells could be over-represented, though the groups showed no difference in activation or CD3 levels. PCR might favor shorter templates, but patient and control samples were amplified and corrected together, so any skew would affect both groups equally. A moderate but significant shortening of TCRB CDR3 length was observed in type 1 diabetes patients in all four CD4+ subsets. Only small numbers of individuals were included in the HLA sub-analyses, which left unresolved whether HLA type had any influence on TCRB rearrangement. Fewer insertions and more nucleotide deletions at VDJ recombination sites were observed in patients with type 1 diabetes, implying thymic rearrangement abnormalities. Naive, central memory and regulatory TCRB repertoires appeared more similar among patients than among healthy donors.

Each donor gave one peripheral blood draw, about 100 mL on average, collected into heparinised tubes. Naive, central memory, regulatory and stem cell-like memory CD4+ T cells were sorted on a BD FACSAria II using a panel including CD45RO, CCR7, CD25, CD127, CD95 and CD27. All sorted populations exceeded 98% purity. PBMCs were isolated immediately by Lymphoprep density gradient centrifugation and stained directly without culture. To minimize batch effects, samples were stained and sorted in pairs, one healthy donor with one patient per experiment. All of the isolated RNA was reverse transcribed with the High Capacity cDNA Reverse Transcription Kit, so expressed TCRB transcripts were sequenced. Deep immunoSEQ sequencing was applied to naive, central memory and regulatory T cell samples, giving an average of roughly 3.3 million total reads per sample. Sorted cells were lysed in RLT buffer, and RNA was extracted using DNase-treated RNeasy Micro or Mini kits according to cell number. To prevent cross-contamination, each cell subset was processed individually, whereas patient and healthy donor samples were processed jointly. The immunoSEQ multiplex PCR was used to amplify TCRB sequences from cDNA, yielding 87-bp fragments that span the CDR3 region. Sequencing of the amplicons was performed on the Illumina HiSeq platform. The study's processing was this. Synthetic template baselines were used to correct PCR bias computationally, reads within Hamming distance 2 were collapsed, and singletons that could not be merged were discarded. By aligning reads against IMGT, V, D and J genes, CDR3 length, and insertions or deletions at six rearrangement sites were assigned. Within each subset, clonotype counts were normalized to sorted cell number, after which true diversity and Gini coefficients were computed with the tcR R package. Repertoire sharing was quantified using the overlap coefficient calculated on TCRB nucleotide sequences. The source is immuneACCESS, and TCRdb retained only in-frame sequences with V and J called. Part of the clones is not carried over; for the studies checked, unresolved V genes explain less than half of this, and the remainder is unexplained. V, J and clone size derive from that table, while D and trimming were established from the DNA sequence. The sample table lists 120,000 to 150,000 clones, 10% to 15% of them with a count of one. 1.3% of the sample is held by the ten biggest clonotypes.

This clone has more than one count but fewer than ten. Its antigen is still unknown. Base qualities are missing; no much larger clone stands one base away. Sequenced: central memory CD4+ T cells from blood. The TCR comes from a man aged 18 to 29 with type 1 diabetes.

The DNA sequence is TGTGCCAGCGTCACTACAGGGGGCACTGAAGCTTTCTTT. It specifies CASVTTGGTEAFF. Recombination joined TRBV28 with TRBJ1-1; 8 of the junction bases match TRBD1. CDR1 MDHEN and CDR2 SYDVKM were looked up in the germline V gene. At the junction V is shortened by 8 bases and J by 4 bases; bases outside the gene matches: 6. The CDR3 spans 13 residues, from the cysteine through the phenylalanine. Of the read, only the CDR3 DNA is kept; its 39 bases are in frame from base 1. Supplemented by the reference TRBV28 and TRBJ1-1 proteins around the CDR3, the complete variable domain is DVKVTQSSRYLVKRTGEKVFLECVQDMDHENMFWYRQDPGLGLRLIYFSYDVKMKEKGDIPEGYSVSREKKERFSLILESASTNQTSMYLCASVTTGGTEAFFGQGTRLTVV.